These T cell receptor beta chains were read from a single sample in a study of blood T cell repertoires in COVID-19. The repertoire was sequenced with immunoSEQ multiplex PCR; TCRdb's copy has only in-frame clones and lacks some. Of 60,000 to 75,000 clones listed, roughly 91% are singletons. Sequencing input: peripheral blood. These receptors were collected from a human donor in a cohort sampled during active COVID-19. The CDR3 runs from the conserved cysteine through the conserved F or W. The D gene is left open where the match is weak. Clone size is shown for a subset of rows, as once, few, many or a class of expanded clone.

CDR3 protein: CASSADTGTRGSPLHF
CDR3 DNA: TGTGCCAGCAGTGCCGACACCGGGACCAGGGGATCACCCCTCCACTTT
clone size: few
J gene: TRBJ1-6
V gene: TRBV2
D gene: NA

CDR3 protein: CASSLQGSDQPQHF
CDR3 DNA: TGTGCCAGCAGTTTACAGGGAAGCGATCAGCCCCAGCATTTT
clone size: NA
J gene: TRBJ1-5
V gene: TRBV2
D gene: NA

CDR3 protein: CASSEMTGNNSPLHF
CDR3 DNA: TGTGCCAGCAGTGAGATGACAGGGAACAATTCACCCCTCCACTTT
clone size: few
J gene: TRBJ1-6
V gene: TRBV6-1
D gene: TRBD1

CDR3 protein: CASSFLQNYGYTF
CDR3 DNA: TGTGCCAGCAGCTTTTTACAGAACTATGGCTACACCTTC
clone size: NA
J gene: TRBJ1-2
V gene: TRBV7-9
D gene: NA

CDR3 protein: CASSQSPSNQPQHF
CDR3 DNA: TGTGCCAGCAGCCAGAGCCCTAGCAATCAGCCCCAGCATTTT
clone size: NA
J gene: TRBJ1-5
V gene: TRBV3-1/TRBV3-2
D gene: NA

CDR3 protein: CASSPIRDSPYNEQFF
CDR3 DNA: TGTGCCAGCAGCCCAATCCGGGACAGCCCTTACAATGAGCAGTTCTTC
clone size: NA
J gene: TRBJ2-1
V gene: TRBV3-1/TRBV3-2
D gene: TRBD1

CDR3 protein: CASRPGQSSYEQYF
CDR3 DNA: TGTGCCAGTAGGCCGGGACAGAGTTCCTACGAGCAGTACTTC
clone size: NA
J gene: TRBJ2-7
V gene: TRBV19
D gene: TRBD1

CDR3 protein: CSVPTRQTDTQYF
CDR3 DNA: TGCAGCGTACCAACCAGACAGACAGATACGCAGTATTTT
clone size: NA
J gene: TRBJ2-3
V gene: TRBV29-1
D gene: NA

CDR3 protein: CASGTSGSNEQFF
CDR3 DNA: TGCGCCAGTGGAACTAGCGGGAGCAATGAGCAGTTCTTC
clone size: NA
J gene: TRBJ2-1
V gene: TRBV10-1
D gene: TRBD2

CDR3 protein: CATGTSGLYEQYF
CDR3 DNA: TGCGCCACCGGGACTAGCGGACTCTACGAGCAGTACTTC
clone size: NA
J gene: TRBJ2-7
V gene: TRBV10-2
D gene: TRBD2

CDR3 protein: CASSFGWDTEAFF
CDR3 DNA: TGTGCCAGCAGCTTCGGGTGGGACACTGAAGCTTTCTTT
clone size: NA
J gene: TRBJ1-1
V gene: TRBV7-8
D gene: NA

CDR3 protein: CASSQDLGGYGYTF
CDR3 DNA: TGTGCCAGCAGCCAAGATCTCGGGGGCTATGGCTACACCTTC
clone size: NA
J gene: TRBJ1-2
V gene: TRBV3-1/TRBV3-2
D gene: NA

CDR3 protein: CASSLGRVRTHQPQHF
CDR3 DNA: TGTGCCAGCAGCTTAGGCAGGGTCCGAACTCATCAGCCCCAGCATTTT
clone size: NA
J gene: TRBJ1-5
V gene: TRBV7-8
D gene: NA

CDR3 protein: CASSMGLGTDTQYF
CDR3 DNA: TGTGCCAGCAGCATGGGACTAGGCACAGATACGCAGTATTTT
clone size: NA
J gene: TRBJ2-3
V gene: TRBV7-6
D gene: TRBD2

CDR3 protein: CASIPGQGQVKNIQYF
CDR3 DNA: TGTGCCAGCATTCCCGGACAGGGTCAGGTCAAAAACATTCAGTACTTC
clone size: NA
J gene: TRBJ2-4
V gene: TRBV2
D gene: TRBD1

CDR3 protein: CASSDGGRGTDTQYF
CDR3 DNA: TGTGCCAGCAGTGATGGAGGGAGAGGCACAGATACGCAGTATTTT
clone size: NA
J gene: TRBJ2-3
V gene: TRBV2
D gene: NA

CDR3 protein: CAWSGQGDANEKLFF
CDR3 DNA: TGTGCCTGGTCCGGACAGGGAGACGCTAATGAAAAACTGTTTTTT
clone size: NA
J gene: TRBJ1-4
V gene: TRBV30
D gene: TRBD1

CDR3 protein: CSARGSLAGRETQYF
CDR3 DNA: TGCAGTGCTCGTGGGTCGCTAGCGGGTCGTGAGACCCAGTACTTC
clone size: NA
J gene: TRBJ2-5
V gene: TRBV20-1
D gene: TRBD2

CDR3 protein: CATSRQGTGGANVLTF
CDR3 DNA: TGTGCCACCAGCAGACAGGGTACGGGTGGGGCCAACGTCCTGACTTTC
clone size: NA
J gene: TRBJ2-6
V gene: TRBV15
D gene: NA

CDR3 protein: CASLDTWDEAFF
CDR3 DNA: TGCGCCAGTTTGGACACCTGGGATGAAGCTTTCTTT
clone size: NA
J gene: TRBJ1-1
V gene: TRBV10-2
D gene: NA

CDR3 protein: CATSRDRDRDPPGELFF
CDR3 DNA: TGTGCCACCAGCAGAGATAGGGACAGGGATCCCCCCGGGGAGCTGTTTTTT
clone size: NA
J gene: TRBJ2-2
V gene: TRBV15
D gene: TRBD1

CDR3 protein: CATSRGGTGTSGNTIYF
CDR3 DNA: TGTGCCACCAGCAGAGGCGGGACAGGGACCTCTGGAAACACCATATATTTT
clone size: NA
J gene: TRBJ1-3
V gene: TRBV15
D gene: TRBD1

CDR3 protein: CATSDRTSLGQGEQFF
CDR3 DNA: TGTGCCACCAGTGACCGGACTAGCTTAGGGCAGGGAGAGCAGTTCTTC
clone size: NA
J gene: TRBJ2-1
V gene: TRBV24-1
D gene: TRBD2

CDR3 protein: CASSSSRGSVLDTIYF
CDR3 DNA: TGTGCCAGCAGTTCCTCTCGAGGCTCGGTCTTGGACACCATATATTTT
clone size: NA
J gene: TRBJ1-3
V gene: TRBV28
D gene: NA

CDR3 protein: CASRAGRWATEAFF
CDR3 DNA: TGTGCCAGCAGGGCGGGGCGGTGGGCCACTGAAGCTTTCTTT
clone size: NA
J gene: TRBJ1-1
V gene: TRBV6-5
D gene: NA

CDR3 protein: CASSGTSGREDGELFF
CDR3 DNA: TGTGCCAGCAGCGGGACTAGCGGGAGAGAGGACGGGGAGCTGTTTTTT
clone size: NA
J gene: TRBJ2-2
V gene: TRBV9
D gene: TRBD2

CDR3 protein: CASSSDAGGGTDTQYF
CDR3 DNA: TGTGCCAGCAGCTCCGACGCGGGAGGGGGCACAGATACGCAGTATTTT
clone size: few
J gene: TRBJ2-3
V gene: TRBV4-2
D gene: TRBD2

CDR3 protein: CASSADSSYNEQFF
CDR3 DNA: TGTGCCAGCAGTGCAGACTCCTCCTACAATGAGCAGTTCTTC
clone size: NA
J gene: TRBJ2-1
V gene: TRBV2
D gene: NA